The 10 T cell receptor beta chains in this list originate from one sample, sequenced in a study of CD8 T cells in ankylosing spondylitis. TCRdb called the 5' RACE reads again in MiXCR, with one record for every CDR3 protein. The sample includes under 85,000 distinct CDR3 sequences, approximately 5.3% of them seen just once. The sample consisted of blood, either unsorted or a sorted T cell fraction (not recorded which). The receptors originated from a male donor with ankylosing spondylitis or in good health (not recorded which).

Concerning this clonotype itself: Being one base from a much bigger clone, this may be a read error. This chain connects TRBV12-3 or TRBV12-4 to TRBJ1-2; D unresolved. The V and J ends lost 6 bases and 0 bases respectively, with 5 bases between them. The CDR3 totals 12 residues. CDR3 sequence: CASRMTNYGYTF. CDR3 DNA: TGTGCCAGCAGAATGACTAACTATGGCTACACCTTC.

In its sample, this clonotype was seen many times. The rearrangement joins TRBV7-8 to TRBJ2-4, with TRBD2 as a possible D gene (5 bases). This CDR3 is 15 amino acids long. Germline values: CDR1 SGHVS, CDR2 FQNEAQ. V dropped 4 bases and J dropped 0 bases, with 10 bases sitting between them. The CDR3 region is CASSSRDLAKNIQYF. The CDR3 DNA reads as TGTGCCAGCAGCTCGAGGGATTTAGCCAAAAACATTCAGTACTTC.

This clonotype was detected ten times or more. The chain links TRBV28 to TRBJ2-2; unclear D gene. Germline loops: CDR1 MDHEN, CDR2 SYDVKM. The CDR3 contains 9 residues. V lost 11 bases and J 6 bases, leaving 4 bases between the germline ends. CDR3 protein: CASSGELFF. As DNA, the CDR3 is TGTGCCTCATCCGGGGAGCTGTTTTTT. Full variable domain (remainder filled in from reference TRBV28 and TRBJ2-2): DVKVTQSSRYLVKRTGEKVFLECVQDMDHENMFWYRQDPGLGLRLIYFSYDVKMKEKGDIPEGYSVSREKKERFSLILESASTNQTSMYLCASSGELFFGEGSRLTVL.

This clonotype was seen at least ten times. The chain employs TRBV20-1 and TRBJ2-7; no reliable D call. Trimming removed 0 bases from V and 0 bases from J, with 12 bases in between. The CDR3 totals 15 residues. Germline CDR1 and CDR2: DFQATT and SNEGSKA (reference sequence). In DNA, the CDR3 is TGCAGTGCTAGAGATCGTGGCGGACCCTCCTACGAGCAGTACTTC. It yields the protein CSARDRGGPSYEQYF.

The sample holds many counts of this clonotype. This chain connects TRBV12-3 or TRBV12-4 to TRBJ1-1; the D gene is possibly TRBD1 (5 bases). The CDR3 has 13 amino acids. V lost 6 bases, J lost 1 base, and 9 bases lay in between. The CDR3 DNA reads TGTGCCAGCAGCGGGGGGGGGAACACTGAAGCTTTCTTT. This translates into CASSGGGNTEAFF.

Turning to this clonotype: The junction does not match germline at one end; this may be a read error. This chain connects TRBV27 to TRBJ2-7; TRBD1 matches 7 bases. Germline V gene lookup returns CDR1 MNHEY and CDR2 SMNVEV (reference sequence). The CDR3 consists of 13 residues. CDR3 DNA sequence: TGTACCAGCAGCCTGGGACAGCTCTACGAGCAGTACTTC. It encodes CTSSLGQLYEQYF.

This clonotype was counted many times. This sequence joins TRBV29-1 and TRBJ2-5; TRBD2 is a possible D gene (6 bases). V lost 4 bases, J lost 3 bases, and 9 bases lay in between. Germline lookup yields CDR1 SQVTM and CDR2 ANQGSEA. The CDR3 runs 12 residues. CDR3: CSVVVAEETQYF. The CDR3, as DNA: TGCAGCGTTGTTGTAGCGGAAGAGACCCAGTACTTC.

This clonotype was seen at least ten times. The CDR3: CASSLPRGRLQETQYF. In DNA form, the CDR3 reads TGTGCCAGCAGTTTACCAAGGGGGAGACTACAAGAGACCCAGTACTTC. The chain carries TRBV28 and TRBJ2-5, with D possibly matching TRBD1 (6 bases). This CDR3 is built from 16 residues. With 2 bases removed from V and 2 bases from J, the gap between germline ends came to 15 bases. CDR1 MDHEN and CDR2 SYDVKM come from the germline V gene.

This clonotype appeared many times. The rearrangement joins TRBV20-1 to TRBJ1-6; perhaps TRBD1 as D (5 bases). V shed 3 bases and J shed 6 bases, with 9 bases lying between them. The CDR3 runs to 13 residues. The germline gives CDR1 DFQATT, CDR2 SNEGSKA (reference sequence). This CDR3 reads CSARDTGNSPLHF. The CDR3 coding sequence is TGCAGTGCTAGGGACACCGGTAATTCACCCCTCCACTTT.

There are many counts of this clonotype. The V and J genes are TRBV4-1 and TRBJ1-2, with D tentatively TRBD1 (5 bases). CDR1 and CDR2 (germline): MGHRA, YSYEKL. This CDR3 has 16 residues. The ends were cut back, 1 base at V and 4 bases at J, with 16 bases in the middle. In DNA form, the CDR3 reads TGCGCCAGCAGCCAAGGGACAATAGAGGCGACCTATGGCTACACCTTC. This gives the protein CASSQGTIEATYGYTF.